One and the same sample provided the 24 T cell receptor beta chains below, sequenced in a study of patients and donors after allogeneic stem cell transplantation. TCRdb re-analysed the RT-PCR reads in MiXCR, keeping a single row per CDR3 protein. The table shows 160,000 or so distinct CDR3 sequences, with approximately 24% occurring only once. Sequencing input: blood, either unsorted or a sorted T cell fraction (not recorded which). Receptors originate from a human donor who was either an allogeneic HSCT recipient or a stem cell or donor lymphocyte infusion donor (not recorded which). It is not recorded whose cells these are; they may come from a transplant donor.

The chain recombines TRBV12-3 or TRBV12-4 with TRBJ2-3; D gene uncertain. The length of the CDR3 is 13 residues. V was clipped by 7 bases and J by 5 bases, with 13 bases between them. The CDR3 region is CASKDNTLDTQYF. DNA of the CDR3: TGTGCCAGCAAAGACAACACGCTAGATACGCAGTATTTT.

The chain recombines TRBV3-1 with TRBJ2-5, with 9 bases lining up with TRBD1. The germline V gene encodes CDR1 LGHDT and CDR2 YNNKEL (reference sequence). V was pared by 3 bases and J by 2 bases, with 4 bases of the junction left unmatched. This CDR3 comprises 15 residues. The CDR3 loop reads CASSHLGQGQETQYF. In DNA form, the CDR3 reads TGTGCCAGCAGCCACCTCGGACAGGGGCAAGAGACCCAGTACTTC.

This chain uses TRBV21-1 with TRBJ2-1; TRBD1, the table's D call, lacks a check against the DNA. TRBV21-1 constitutes a pseudogene. The CDR3 is made up of 14 amino acids. The CDR3 coding sequence is TGTGCCAGCAGCAATCGGGACGTAGACAATGAGCAGTTCTTC. It specifies CASSNRDVDNEQFF.

The genes are TRBV12-3 or TRBV12-4 and TRBJ2-1; 8 bases agree with TRBD1. V gave up 4 bases and J gave up 3 bases; unmatched junction bases: 5. This CDR3 is 15 amino acids long. This CDR3 reads CASSSAGTGYNEQFF. The DNA for the CDR3 is TGTGCCAGCAGTTCCGCCGGGACAGGCTACAATGAGCAGTTCTTC.

J is TRBJ2-1 and V is TRBV5-1; 9 nucleotides agree with TRBD1. The V and J ends lost 2 bases and 7 bases, in that order; junction bases with no gene match: 7. The CDR3 extends over 15 amino acids. CDR1 is SGHRS, CDR2 YFSETQ, per germline. CDR3 nucleotide sequence: TGCGCCAGCAGCTTTGGGGGACAGGGAGCAAATGAGCAGTTCTTC. This translates into CASSFGGQGANEQFF.

This clonotype came up a few times. V is TRBV11-1 and J is TRBJ1-1, with D uncertain. Germline V gene data show CDR1 as SGHAT and CDR2 as FQDESV (reference sequence). The V end was cut by 2 bases, the J end by 2 bases, with 15 bases between. This CDR3 comprises 16 residues. CDR3 residues: CASSLRPIGINTEAFF. CDR3 bases: TGTGCCAGCAGCTTAAGGCCGATAGGAATAAACACTGAAGCTTTCTTT.

This clonotype was picked up a small number of times. A read error may account for a junction end that differs from germline. The V call is TRBV7-7, the J call TRBJ2-7; D not certain. From germline, CDR1 is SSHAT and CDR2 FNYEAQ (reference sequence). The CDR3 totals 14 residues. The CDR3 reads CASSLAGSPYEQYF. Written as DNA, the CDR3 is TGTGCTAGCAGCTTAGCCGGGTCCCCCTACGAGCAGTACTTC.

There are a few counts of this clonotype. The chain employs TRBV5-1 and TRBJ2-2, with TRBD1 matching 7 bases. The trim removed 4 bases at V and 0 bases at J, leaving 6 bases unmatched. The CDR3 extends over 16 amino acids. The germline V gene has CDR1 SGHRS and CDR2 YFSETQ. CDR3: CASSMTGTSNTGELFF. CDR3 sequence (DNA): TGCGCCAGCAGCATGACAGGGACATCGAACACCGGGGAGCTGTTTTTT. Full variable domain (missing parts from reference TRBV5-1 and TRBJ2-2): KAGVTQTPRYLIKTRGQQVTLSCSPISGHRSVSWYQQTPGQGLQFLFEYFSETQRNKGNFPGRFSGRQFSNSRSEMNVSTLELGDSALYLCASSMTGTSNTGELFFGEGSRLTVL.

This clonotype was detected ten times or more. The rearrangement uses TRBV5-1 and TRBJ1-1; D is uncertain. Germline assignment: CDR1 SGHRS and CDR2 YFSETQ. The V end lost 0 bases, the J end lost 6 bases, and 6 bases lay between the germline ends. The CDR3 totals 12 residues. The CDR3 reads CASSLGQSEAFF. CDR3 bases: TGCGCCAGCAGCTTGGGCCAGTCTGAAGCTTTCTTT.

This clonotype was seen a handful of times. The V and J genes are TRBV27 and TRBJ1-6, with unresolved D. In germline, CDR1 is MNHEY, CDR2 SMNVEV (reference sequence). The CDR3 length is 12 residues. The ends were cut back, 4 bases at V and 10 bases at J, with 8 bases in the middle. DNA of the CDR3: TGTGCCAGCAGTTCTGTCGGCTCACCCCTCCACTTT. This encodes CASSSVGSPLHF.

J is TRBJ1-1 and V is TRBV11-2; D ambiguous. Trimming removed 4 bases from V and 3 bases from J, with 6 bases in between. CDR3 length equals 12 residues. Germline values: CDR1 SGHAT, CDR2 FQNNGV. CDR3 nucleotide sequence: TGTGCCAGCAGCTCCGAGTACACTGAAGCTTTCTTT. Translation: CASSSEYTEAFF.

CDR3 in DNA: TGCAGTGCTAGAGGCCGGATGGACAGGGGCTTCGGGGAGCTGTTTTTT. This encodes CSARGRMDRGFGELFF. The chain is built from TRBV20-1 and TRBJ2-2; 9 positions match TRBD1. The germline CDR1 and CDR2 sequences are DFQATT and SNEGSKA (reference sequence). Germline trimming cut 1 base from V and 7 bases from J; bases unmatched to any gene: 10. The length of the CDR3 is 16 residues.

V gene TRBV20-1 combines with J gene TRBJ1-5; D is perhaps TRBD1 (5 bases). Looked up from germline, CDR1 is DFQATT and CDR2 is SNEGSKA (reference sequence). The CDR3 runs to 14 residues. The V gene lost 5 bases and the J gene lost 3 bases, with 14 bases spanning the gap. CDR3 in amino acids: CSAAGHPINQPQHF. CDR3 sequence (DNA): TGCAGTGCTGCCGGACATCCAATCAATCAGCCCCAGCATTTT.

This chain uses TRBV2 with TRBJ2-7; D is ambiguous. The V end lost 0 bases, the J end lost 1 base, and 1 base lay between the germline ends. The CDR3 contains 12 residues. CDR1 is SNHLY, CDR2 FYNNEI, per germline. Written as DNA, the CDR3 is TGTGCCAGCAGTGAAGCGTCCTACGAGCAGTACTTC. Translation gives CASSEASYEQYF.

This clonotype was seen a handful of times. The genes are TRBV12-3 or TRBV12-4 and TRBJ1-2; the D is unclear. V was shortened by 7 bases and J by 10 bases, with 13 bases between the two germline ends. The CDR3 contains 11 residues. CDR3 sequence: CASTSVGVYTF. The CDR3 bases are TGTGCCAGCACCTCCGTCGGGGTCTACACCTTC.

Many counts were recorded for this clonotype. This sequence joins TRBV3-1 and TRBJ1-6; D remains unclear. The V gene lost 2 bases and the J gene lost 9 bases, with 11 bases spanning the gap. The CDR3 extends over 14 amino acids. CDR1 and CDR2 (germline): LGHDT, YNNKEL (reference sequence). As DNA, the CDR3 is TGTGCCAGCAGCCAAACCAGAAATCTTTCACCCCTCCACTTT. This gives the protein CASSQTRNLSPLHF.

The genes are TRBV7-8 and TRBJ2-3; 9 nucleotides line up with TRBD1. The germline V gene encodes CDR1 SGHVS and CDR2 FQNEAQ. J was trimmed by 6 bases and V by 4 bases; bases with no gene match: 5. The CDR3 runs 14 residues. CDR3 in DNA: TGTGCCAGCAGCTCCACAGGGGGCGCGGATACGCAGTATTTT. Amino acids: CASSSTGGADTQYF.

This clonotype has ten or more counts. The chain links TRBV20-1 to TRBJ2-3; 12 bases are a match to TRBD1. CDR1 is DFQATT and CDR2 is SNEGSKA in the germline V gene (reference sequence). This CDR3 is built from 15 residues. V lost 3 bases to trimming and J lost 6 bases; unmatched junction nucleotides: 7. Here the CDR3 reads CSASRGQGARDTQYF. CDR3 sequence (DNA): TGCAGTGCTAGCCGGGGACAGGGGGCGAGGGATACGCAGTATTTT.

This clonotype has just a few counts. The CDR3 DNA follows: TGCGCCAGCAGCCCAACTGTGGGGGCCAACGTCCTGACTTTC. Residues: CASSPTVGANVLTF. This chain links TRBV5-1 with TRBJ2-6; D gene ambiguous. The ends were cut back, 4 bases at V and 4 bases at J, with 9 bases in the middle. Looked up from germline, CDR1 is SGHRS and CDR2 is YFSETQ. The CDR3 runs 14 residues. The full variable domain, its missing parts supplied by reference TRBV5-1 and TRBJ2-6, is KAGVTQTPRYLIKTRGQQVTLSCSPISGHRSVSWYQQTPGQGLQFLFEYFSETQRNKGNFPGRFSGRQFSNSRSEMNVSTLELGDSALYLCASSPTVGANVLTFGAGSRLTVL.

Relative to its sample, this clonotype is medium-sized. The chain is built from TRBV18 and TRBJ1-1; 9 nucleotides line up with TRBD1. Germline V gene lookup returns CDR1 KGHSH and CDR2 LQKENI. Trimming cost V 3 bases and J 6 bases; bases outside gene matches: 5. This CDR3 has 14 residues. The CDR3 reads CASSPVGTGSEAFF. The CDR3 DNA sequence: TGTGCCAGCTCACCGGTAGGGACAGGGTCTGAAGCTTTCTTT.

The chain carries TRBV4-3 and TRBJ1-4; no definite D call. Germline V gene lookup returns CDR1 LGHNA and CDR2 YSLEER. V dropped 2 bases and J dropped 8 bases, with 18 bases sitting between them. The CDR3 consists of 16 residues. CDR3 nucleotide sequence: TGCGCCAGCAGCCAATACCGGGAGGGTAGAGAGGAAAAACTGTTTTTT. It translates to CASSQYREGREEKLFF.

The table lists this clonotype with many counts. The chain is built from TRBV20-1 and TRBJ1-2; no clear D gene. The CDR3 runs to 13 residues. The germline gives CDR1 DFQATT, CDR2 SNEGSKA (reference sequence). Trimming removed 6 bases at V and 0 bases at J, with 11 bases between. The CDR3 loop is CSAPGPPNYGYTF. DNA for the CDR3: TGCAGTGCCCCAGGACCTCCTAACTATGGCTACACCTTC.

The CDR3, as DNA: TGTGCCAGCAGTTACCATGAGGGGGATCCCAACTATGGCTACACCTTC. It codes for CASSYHEGDPNYGYTF. The gene calls are TRBV6-6 and TRBJ1-2, with D possibly being TRBD1 (6 bases). CDR3 size: 16 residues. Deletions cut 2 bases from V and 2 bases from J, with 15 bases between. Germline V lookup: CDR1 MNHNY, CDR2 SVGAGI (reference sequence).

The gene calls are TRBV12-3 or TRBV12-4 and TRBJ1-2; D perhaps matches TRBD1 (5 bases). This CDR3 comprises 15 residues. V was cut by 5 bases and J by 0 bases, with 13 bases left in between. DNA of the CDR3: TGTGCCAGCAGTGCTGGGGGGATTTCTAACTATGGCTACACCTTC. It yields the protein CASSAGGISNYGYTF.